The 23 T cell receptor beta chains below all came from one sample that was sequenced in a study of CD8+ T cells in alopecia areata. TCR sequencing used cDNA made by reverse transcription of extracted RNA. Measured with immunoSEQ multiplex PCR; TCRdb has only the in-frame clones, and not every one. Seen here are roughly 65,000 clones, around half observed once, and the top ten hold about a sixth. The specimen comprised CD8+ T cells sorted from blood, sampled at week 0. The receptors stem from a human donor with alopecia areata.

CDR3 protein: CASSPGGAGIYEQYF. CDR3 coding DNA: TGTGCCAGCAGCCCAGGGGGCGCAGGAATCTACGAGCAGTACTTC. V usage is TRBV2 and J usage is TRBJ2-7; 8 bases are shared with TRBD1. The germline V gene has CDR1 SNHLY and CDR2 FYNNEI. The CDR3 runs 15 residues. The J segment lost 3 bases and the V segment lost 6 bases, leaving 10 bases of the junction unmatched.

The rearrangement joins TRBV29-1 to TRBJ2-5; 8 nucleotides agree with TRBD1. The germline CDR1 and CDR2 sequences are SQVTM and ANQGSEA. V shed 4 bases and J 4 bases; nucleotides not matched to a gene: 11. This CDR3 has 15 residues. CDR3 nucleotide sequence: TGCAGCGTTGTTTTTGCAGGGGGCTGGAGAGAGACCCAGTACTTC. This gives the protein CSVVFAGGWRETQYF.

This clone was counted ten times or more. The genes are TRBV11-2 and TRBJ2-7; 11 positions agree with TRBD1. V gave up 5 bases and J gave up 9 bases; unmatched junction bases: 18. CDR1 SGHAT and CDR2 FQNNGV come from the germline V gene. This CDR3 is 17 amino acids long. The CDR3 region has the DNA TGTGCCAGCAGCCAAGTAGCCCTCGGGACAGGGGGTTTGGGGCAGTACTTC. It encodes CASSQVALGTGGLGQYF.

The chain links TRBV30 to TRBJ1-1, with no clear D. CDR3 length: 13 residues. V was trimmed by 0 bases and J by 0 bases, leaving 5 bases between them. Per germline, CDR1 GTSNPN and CDR2 SVGIG (reference sequence). The CDR3 DNA reads TGTGCCTGGAGTGTCGGGGTGAACACTGAAGCTTTCTTT. This gives the protein CAWSVGVNTEAFF.

The rearrangement joins TRBV23-1 to TRBJ2-7, with D maybe TRBD1 (5 bases). TRBV23-1 is treated as an ORF (open reading frame) with a function not yet certain. Trimming shortened V by 0 bases and J by 3 bases, and 15 bases separated the two germline ends. CDR3 size: 16 residues. The CDR3 spells CASSQSRQHSDYEQYF. The CDR3, as DNA: TGCGCCAGCAGTCAATCCCGACAGCACAGTGACTACGAGCAGTACTTC.

The V and J genes are TRBV11-2 and TRBJ2-7, with D uncertain. The CDR3 extends over 11 amino acids. The V gene lost 3 bases and the J gene lost 1 base, with 1 base spanning the gap. Germline V gene data show CDR1 as SGHAT and CDR2 as FQNNGV. DNA for the CDR3: TGTGCCAGCAGCTTTTCCTACGAGCAGTACTTC. Translated, it gives CASSFSYEQYF.

The V call is TRBV2, the J call TRBJ1-1, with TRBD1 as a possible D gene (6 bases). CDR3 size: 16 residues. CDR1 and CDR2 (germline): SNHLY, FYNNEI. The germline V and J ends were trimmed by 4 bases and 3 bases, with 18 bases remaining between them. The CDR3 DNA sequence: TGTGCCAGCAGTGTGTCGGGGGCGGATGGTGACACTGAAGCTTTCTTT. Translating it yields CASSVSGADGDTEAFF.

In its sample, this clone was seen many times. The same CDR3 arises from other DNA sequences in this sample as well. The chain employs TRBV5-1 and TRBJ2-7; D is ambiguous. CDR3 size: 12 residues. Looked up from germline, CDR1 is SGHRS and CDR2 is YFSETQ. Trimming pared 0 bases from V and 2 bases from J, leaving 3 bases between. Written as DNA, the CDR3 is TGCGCCAGCAGCTTGGGGGCCTACGAGCAGTACTTC. This codes for CASSLGAYEQYF. The complete variable domain, with remaining parts taken from reference TRBV5-1 and TRBJ2-7, reads KAGVTQTPRYLIKTRGQQVTLSCSPISGHRSVSWYQQTPGQGLQFLFEYFSETQRNKGNFPGRFSGRQFSNSRSEMNVSTLELGDSALYLCASSLGAYEQYFGPGTRLTVT.

This clone was observed once. In DNA form, the CDR3 reads TGCGCCAGCAGCTTGGCCGGGGGACGGGATGCCTCCTACGAGCAGTACTTC. This translates into CASSLAGGRDASYEQYF. The chain carries TRBV5-1 and TRBJ2-7; TRBD2 is a possible D gene (6 bases). V shed 0 bases and J shed 0 bases, with 16 bases lying between them. Germline values: CDR1 SGHRS, CDR2 YFSETQ. This CDR3 spans 17 amino acids.

This clone was found a few times. The rearrangement links TRBV29-1 to TRBJ2-1; 9 positions agree with TRBD2. The CDR3 contains 15 residues. J gave up 5 bases and V 7 bases, and 12 bases lay outside the gene matches. CDR1 and CDR2 (germline): SQVTM, ANQGSEA. The CDR3 loop is CSAPISSGRNNEQFF. The CDR3, as DNA: TGCAGCGCTCCCATCTCCAGCGGGAGGAACAATGAGCAGTTCTTC.

The chain is built from TRBV27 and TRBJ2-7; D possibly corresponds to TRBD2 (6 bases). This CDR3 has 12 residues. V lost 8 bases and J lost 4, with 12 bases in between. Per germline, CDR1 MNHEY and CDR2 SMNVEV (reference sequence). The CDR3 coding sequence is TGTGCCAGCGGAGGGCCTCCTTACGAGCAGTACTTC. It encodes CASGGPPYEQYF.

The chain recombines TRBV25-1 with TRBJ1-2; possibly TRBD1 for D (5 bases). Germline loops: CDR1 MGHDK, CDR2 SYGVNS. V was trimmed by 9 bases and J by 6 bases, leaving 17 bases between them. The CDR3 runs 13 residues. The CDR3 sequence: CASNGGYVDGYTF. CDR3 sequence (DNA): TGTGCCAGTAATGGGGGATACGTTGATGGCTACACCTTC.

This clone was seen ten or more times. The chain employs TRBV27 and TRBJ2-5, with D unclear. CDR3 length: 13 residues. V lost 6 bases, J lost 5 bases, and 13 bases lay in between. From germline, CDR1 is MNHEY and CDR2 SMNVEV (reference sequence). CDR3 amino acids: CASSPLKRETQYF. The CDR3 DNA follows: TGTGCCAGCAGCCCTCTTAAACGGGAGACCCAGTACTTC.

This clone was counted between two and nine times. The V gene is TRBV29-1, the J gene TRBJ2-3; 7 bases are a match to TRBD1. The length of the CDR3 is 16 residues. With V trimmed by 8 bases and J by 1 base, 15 bases remained unmatched. The germline V gene has CDR1 SQVTM and CDR2 ANQGSEA. The DNA of the CDR3 is TGCAGCTCCCGAGGGGGCCCATCATCCCGCACAGATACGCAGTATTTT. Its protein product is CSSRGGPSSRTDTQYF.

The CDR3 region has the DNA TGTGCCAGCAGCTTGTCCAGTGCAGGGGCACTCCACGAGCAGTACTTC. Translation gives CASSLSSAGALHEQYF. This chain links TRBV7-8 with TRBJ2-7; the D gene is possibly TRBD1 (6 bases). V gave up 3 bases and J gave up 5 bases, with 20 bases separating them. From germline, CDR1 is SGHVS and CDR2 FQNEAQ. The CDR3 has 16 residues.

The V call is TRBV19, the J call TRBJ1-5; D not certain. The CDR3 sequence is 14 residues long. Germline assignment: CDR1 LNHDA and CDR2 SQIVND (reference sequence). V lost 3 bases and J 2 bases, leaving 8 bases between the germline ends. The CDR3 DNA reads as TGTGCCAGTAGTATTCCGGGTGGCAATCAGCCCCAGCATTTT. Translating gives CASSIPGGNQPQHF.

The rearrangement joins TRBV7-9 to TRBJ1-2, with D hard to call. Trimming took 5 bases from V and 2 from J, leaving 3 bases between them. Germline CDR1 reads SEHNR; CDR2 reads FQNEAQ (reference sequence). The CDR3 sequence is 11 residues long. Here the CDR3 reads CASSANYGYTF. CDR3 sequence (DNA): TGTGCCAGCAGCGCAAACTATGGCTACACCTTC. Combining the CDR3 with reference TRBV7-9 and TRBJ1-2 gives the whole variable domain DTGVSQNPRHKITKRGQNVTFRCDPISEHNRLYWYRQTLGQGPEFLTYFQNEAQLEKSRLLSDRFSAERPKGSFSTLEIQRTEQGDSAMYLCASSANYGYTFGSGTRLTVV.

The chain carries TRBV7-9 and TRBJ2-7; 8 nucleotides align to TRBD2. Trimming took 5 bases from V and 0 from J; bases not matched to a gene: 6. CDR1 SEHNR and CDR2 FQNEAQ come from the germline V gene (reference sequence). There are 15 residues in the CDR3. The CDR3 DNA reads TGTGCCAGCAGCCCGTTTCTAGCGGGCTCCTACGAGCAGTACTTC. Protein sequence: CASSPFLAGSYEQYF.

The table lists this clone with a few counts. The chain joins TRBV7-9 to TRBJ1-5; D uncertain. Trimming removed 5 bases at V and 2 bases at J, with 10 bases between. Germline V lookup: CDR1 SEHNR, CDR2 FQNEAQ (reference sequence). CDR3 size: 14 residues. The CDR3 region is CASSPPSGNQPQHF. The DNA for the CDR3 is TGTGCCAGCAGCCCACCATCAGGCAATCAGCCCCAGCATTTT. Combining the CDR3 with reference TRBV7-9 and TRBJ1-5 gives the whole variable domain DTGVSQNPRHKITKRGQNVTFRCDPISEHNRLYWYRQTLGQGPEFLTYFQNEAQLEKSRLLSDRFSAERPKGSFSTLEIQRTEQGDSAMYLCASSPPSGNQPQHFGDGTRLSIL.

The chain is built from TRBV4-1 and TRBJ1-1, with 11 bases fitting TRBD1. Germline V gene sequence: CDR1 MGHRA, CDR2 YSYEKL. The CDR3 length is 17 residues. The V and J ends lost 4 bases and 1 base, in that order; junction bases with no gene match: 8. The CDR3 coding sequence is TGCGCCAGCAGCCTTTTCGGACAGGGGGCTACGAACACTGAAGCTTTCTTT. Translating gives CASSLFGQGATNTEAFF.

The chain carries TRBV6-5 and TRBJ1-2; D unresolved. Per the germline V gene, CDR1 is MNHEY and CDR2 is SVGAGI. The CDR3 consists of 14 residues. V lost 5 bases and J lost 2, with 12 bases in between. The CDR3 bases are TGTGCCAGCAGTGACTACGGCCTAAACTATGGCTACACCTTC. Amino acid sequence: CASSDYGLNYGYTF.

This clone is judged medium-sized. This sequence joins TRBV13 and TRBJ2-2, with 10 bases fitting TRBD1. Trimming removed 3 bases from V and 1 base from J; junction bases left unmatched: 2. Germline V gene lookup returns CDR1 PRHDT and CDR2 FYEKMQ (reference sequence). This CDR3 is built from 16 residues. CDR3 protein: CASSFDRGLNTGELFF. The CDR3 region has the DNA TGTGCCAGCAGCTTCGACAGGGGGCTGAACACCGGGGAGCTGTTTTTT.

The rearrangement uses TRBV14 and TRBJ2-7; 11 bases match TRBD2. This CDR3 region has 15 residues. CDR1 SGHDN and CDR2 FVKESK come from the germline V gene. V trimming: 3 bases; J trimming: 1 base; junction bases outside the gene matches: 2. The CDR3 loop is CASSHRTSGSYEQYF. DNA of the CDR3: TGTGCCAGCAGCCATAGGACTAGCGGGTCCTACGAGCAGTACTTC. Using reference TRBV14 and TRBJ2-7 for the parts outside the CDR3, the full variable domain is EAGVTQFPSHSVIEKGQTVTLRCDPISGHDNLYWYRRVMGKEIKFLLHFVKESKQDESGMPNNRFLAERTGGTYSTLKVQPAELEDSGVYFCASSHRTSGSYEQYFGPGTRLTVT.